This TCR beta chain was profiled in a study of shared T cell receptors in the human thymus. V dropped 3 bases and J dropped 4; count of bases not matched to a gene: 12. CDR1 is KGHSY and CDR2 is FQNENV in the germline V gene. CDR3 length: 17 residues. TCRdb's table, derived via immunoSEQ multiplex PCR, lists solely in-frame clones and lacks some. This sample carries 700,000 or so clones, 70% to 90% of them seen once, and the ten largest clones take approximately 0.01%. These same data were also listed under a study on human thymus T cells. From that paper: The people who donated were healthy Finnish babies having corrective surgery for congenital heart defects. It looked as if thymic and blood repertoires used V and J genes in a biased way.

This receptor was taken from a girl under three years old with a congenital heart defect. The sample consisted of thymocytes. This chain uses TRBV16 with TRBJ1-5, with 7 bases lining up with TRBD1. CDR3 protein: CASSQTGQILTNQPQHF. The CDR3 region has the DNA TGTGCCAGCAGCCAGACGGGACAGATACTAACAAATCAGCCCCAGCATTTT. Filled out from reference TRBV16 and TRBJ1-5, the complete variable domain reads GEEVAQTPKHLVRGEGQKAKLYCAPIKGHSYVFWYQQVLKNEFKFLISFQNENVFDETGMPKERFSAKCLPNSPCSLEIQATKLEDSAVYFCASSQTGQILTNQPQHFGDGTRLSIL.